The 21 T cell receptor beta chains presented below share a single source sample, sequenced in a study of siplizumab effects on memory and regulatory T cells. Only in-frame clones appear in the TCRdb table, and some are missing; sequencing was by immunoSEQ multiplex PCR. Of more than 85,000 clones in the sample, around 92% were seen once. Sequencing was carried out using CD4+ T cells sorted from blood. These receptors were taken from a human donor in good health. Some clones in this sample may be carry-over from other donors' samples.

The J gene is TRBJ2-2, the V gene TRBV7-9; either TRBD1 or TRBD2 may supply D (5 bases each). V lost 8 bases, J lost 2 bases, and 12 bases lay in between. Per the germline V gene, CDR1 is SEHNR and CDR2 is FQNEAQ (reference sequence). CDR3 length: 14 amino acids. CDR3 in amino acids: CASPSGTNTGELFF. In nucleotides, the CDR3 is TGTGCCAGCCCTTCAGGGACCAACACCGGGGAGCTGTTTTTT.

This clone was counted only a few times. In DNA form, the CDR3 reads TGTGCCAGCAGCATAACCTCACGACTAGCGGGAGTAGGCGAGCAGTTCTTC. This encodes CASSITSRLAGVGEQFF. The chain uses TRBV7-9 and TRBJ2-1, with 12 bases identical to TRBD2. The germline V gene has CDR1 SEHNR and CDR2 FQNEAQ (reference sequence). With V trimmed by 5 bases and J by 10 bases, 15 bases remained unmatched. This CDR3 has 17 residues.

The V gene is TRBV6-1, the J gene TRBJ1-2; D is unresolved. V lost 9 bases, J lost 2 bases, and 10 bases lay in between. This CDR3 comprises 12 residues. In germline, CDR1 is MNHNS, CDR2 SASEGT. This chain's CDR3 is CASLPTNYGYTF. The CDR3 DNA follows: TGTGCCAGTCTCCCTACGAACTATGGCTACACCTTC.

A few counts support this clone. This chain links TRBV19 with TRBJ1-1; D might be TRBD1 (6 bases). Germline V gene data show CDR1 as LNHDA and CDR2 as SQIVND (reference sequence). V was cut by 6 bases and J by 6 bases, with 20 bases left in between. CDR3 length: 15 residues. The CDR3 region is CASRPGAGRSPEAFF. CDR3 nucleotide sequence: TGTGCCAGTAGACCAGGGGCAGGGAGAAGCCCTGAAGCTTTCTTT.

The chain carries TRBV30 and TRBJ2-2; 7 nucleotides agree with TRBD1. This CDR3 region has 14 residues. Trimming took 4 bases from V and 2 from J; bases not matched to a gene: 4. CDR1 is GTSNPN and CDR2 is SVGIG in the germline V gene (reference sequence). CDR3 in DNA: TGTGCCTGGAACAGGGGTATAAACACCGGGGAGCTGTTTTTT. Residues: CAWNRGINTGELFF. The full variable domain, its missing parts supplied by reference TRBV30 and TRBJ2-2, is SQTIHQWPATLVQPVGSPLSLECTVEGTSNPNLYWYRQAAGRGLQLLFYSVGIGQISSEVPQNLSASRPQDRQFILSSKKLLLSDSGFYLCAWNRGINTGELFFGEGSRLTVL.

In its sample, this clone was seen a few times. The rearrangement joins TRBV28 to TRBJ1-1; 7 nucleotides line up with TRBD1. Germline lookup yields CDR1 MDHEN and CDR2 SYDVKM. This CDR3 has 14 residues. V was clipped by 6 bases and J by 1 base; unmatched bases: 5. CDR3 residues: CASRAGGGNTEAFF. CDR3 nucleotide sequence: TGTGCCAGCAGGGCAGGGGGGGGGAACACTGAAGCTTTCTTT.

The V call is TRBV19, the J call TRBJ2-6, with a tentative D call TRBD2 (6 bases). This CDR3 contains 15 residues. Per the germline V gene, CDR1 is LNHDA and CDR2 is SQIVND (reference sequence). V was shortened by 7 bases and J by 1 base, with 11 bases between the two germline ends. In DNA form, the CDR3 reads TGTGCCAGTAAGGAGGGATCATCTGGGGCCAACGTCCTGACTTTC. This codes for CASKEGSSGANVLTF.

The chain joins TRBV5-1 to TRBJ2-5; 8 bases are shared with TRBD1. The CDR3 sequence is 15 residues long. The V gene's germline CDR1 is SGHRS and CDR2 YFSETQ. The junction had 8 bases not matched to a gene; V was cut back by 3 bases and J by 4 bases. The chain's CDR3 is CASSSPGTGGETQYF. The CDR3 DNA is TGCGCCAGCAGCTCTCCGGGGACAGGCGGAGAGACCCAGTACTTC.

This clone was observed once. The chain couples TRBV5-1 to TRBJ2-3; perhaps D is TRBD1 or TRBD2 (5 bases each). The CDR3 loop spans 14 amino acids. Germline-derived CDR1 and CDR2 are SGHRS and YFSETQ. The V and J ends lost 3 bases and 2 bases respectively, with 10 bases between them. CDR3 nucleotide sequence: TGCGCCAGCAGCTCGGGACGATACACAGATACGCAGTATTTT. Translated: CASSSGRYTDTQYF.

This chain links TRBV7-8 with TRBJ2-7; 10 positions agree with TRBD1. Germline CDR1 SGHVS, CDR2 FQNEAQ. The V gene end was trimmed by 5 bases and the J gene end by 6 bases; junction bases not matched to a gene: 7. The CDR3 has 14 residues. In nucleotides, the CDR3 is TGTGCCAGCAGCAAACGACAGGGGGCAGGCGAGCAGTACTTC. This sequence encodes CASSKRQGAGEQYF.

The rearrangement joins TRBV5-3 to TRBJ1-2; D is ambiguous. TRBV5-3 is noted as an ORF with a role that remains uncertain. Trimming took off 4 bases at V and 8 bases at J, with 15 bases between the two ends. The CDR3 has 13 residues. The CDR3 nucleotides are TGTGCCAGAAGCGACCCAGAAAAGGGCGGCTACACCTTC. This encodes CARSDPEKGGYTF.

The chain uses TRBV14 and TRBJ2-1; D may be TRBD1 or TRBD2 (5 bases each). The V and J ends lost 0 bases and 12 bases respectively, with 12 bases between them. The germline gives CDR1 SGHDN, CDR2 FVKESK. The CDR3 spans 13 residues. The DNA of the CDR3 is TGTGCCAGCAGCCAAGATAAGTGGGGGTGGCAGTTCTTC. Its translation is CASSQDKWGWQFF.

This chain connects TRBV9 to TRBJ1-2, with D possibly TRBD1 on 6 matching bases. Trimming left V 0 bases short and J 1 base short, with 13 bases between. The CDR3 covers 16 residues. Germline CDR1 is SGDLS and CDR2 is YYNGEE. The CDR3 loop is CASSVGQALHNYGYTF. As DNA, the CDR3 is TGTGCCAGCAGCGTAGGACAGGCGCTCCATAACTATGGCTACACCTTC. Filled out from reference TRBV9 and TRBJ1-2, the complete variable domain reads DSGVTQTPKHLITATGQRVTLRCSPRSGDLSVYWYQQSLDQGLQFLIQYYNGEERAKGNILERFSAQQFPDLHSELNLSSLELGDSALYFCASSVGQALHNYGYTFGSGTRLTVV.

V is TRBV5-8 and J is TRBJ1-1; D call uncertain. V was trimmed by 2 bases and J by 1 base, leaving 15 bases between them. Germline assignment: CDR1 SGHTS and CDR2 YDEGEE. The length of the CDR3 is 16 residues. The CDR3 is CASSLTRLGWNTEAFF. As DNA, the CDR3 is TGTGCCAGCAGCTTAACGAGGTTAGGATGGAACACTGAAGCTTTCTTT.

The chain couples TRBV30 to TRBJ2-5, with 7 positions matching TRBD2. The ends lost 6 bases at V and 5 bases at J; junction bases unmatched: 6. The CDR3 runs to 12 residues. Germline V gene lookup returns CDR1 GTSNPN and CDR2 SVGIG (reference sequence). CDR3 loop: CACTWGGETQYF. The CDR3 DNA reads TGTGCCTGTACTTGGGGGGGGGAGACCCAGTACTTC.

This chain uses TRBV6-1 with TRBJ1-1; TRBD1 might be the D (5 bases). This CDR3 is built from 15 residues. V lost 2 bases, J lost 1 base, and 11 bases lay in between. CDR1 and CDR2 from the germline V gene are MNHNS and SASEGT. The CDR3 DNA reads TGTGCCAGCAGTGAACTGACAGACTGGAACACTGAAGCTTTCTTT. This gives the protein CASSELTDWNTEAFF.

This chain joins TRBV6-1 and TRBJ1-2; unclear D gene. The CDR3 has 14 amino acids. Germline CDR1 is MNHNS and CDR2 is SASEGT. V was cut by 0 bases and J by 7 bases, with 12 bases left in between. Here the CDR3 reads CASSEAAGLGGYTF. The CDR3 DNA reads TGTGCCAGCAGTGAAGCAGCCGGGTTGGGTGGCTACACCTTC.

This chain connects TRBV7-6 to TRBJ2-6, with D perhaps TRBD2 (6 bases). Germline loops: CDR1 SGHVS, CDR2 FNYEAQ. The CDR3 is 18 amino acids. Trimming cost V 4 bases and J 2 bases, with 18 bases left between them. The CDR3 DNA reads TGTGCCAGCAGCTCCCCTAGCGCCTCTCGCACTGGGGCCAACGTCCTGACTTTC. It translates to CASSSPSASRTGANVLTF. Based on the CDR3 plus reference TRBV7-6 and TRBJ2-6, the full variable domain is GAGVSQSPRYKVTKRGQDVALRCDPISGHVSLYWYRQALGQGPEFLTYFNYEAQQDKSGLPNDRFSAERPEGSISTLTIQRTEQRDSAMYRCASSSPSASRTGANVLTFGAGSRLTVL.

This chain links TRBV5-1 with TRBJ2-1, with D perhaps matching TRBD1 or TRBD2 (6 bases each). The CDR3 has 17 residues. Germline V gene sequence: CDR1 SGHRS, CDR2 YFSETQ. V shed 0 bases and J shed 2 bases, with 15 bases lying between them. The CDR3 protein is CASSLVGGSGAYNEQFF. DNA of the CDR3: TGCGCCAGCAGCTTGGTAGGGGGGAGCGGCGCCTACAATGAGCAGTTCTTC.

The chain carries TRBV5-5 and TRBJ2-5; D unclear. V was clipped by 2 bases and J by 4 bases, with 12 bases between them. Germline V gene lookup returns CDR1 SGHKS and CDR2 YYEKEE (reference sequence). CDR3 length equals 14 residues. The CDR3 is CASSFSPGGETQYF. In DNA form, the CDR3 reads TGTGCCAGCAGCTTTTCTCCGGGTGGAGAGACCCAGTACTTC.

This clone was observed a few times. The rearrangement uses TRBV7-9 and TRBJ1-4, with 7 bases aligning to TRBD1. V shed 6 bases, J shed 5 bases, and the junction held 9 bases outside the gene matches. Germline CDR1 is SEHNR and CDR2 is FQNEAQ (reference sequence). This CDR3 region has 15 residues. In DNA, the CDR3 is TGTGCCAGCAGTCGAACAGGGGACACGAATGAAAAACTGTTTTTT. This gives the protein CASSRTGDTNEKLFF.